The entry below describes one TCR beta chain. Its antigen is as yet unknown. The data were taken from a study of T cell responses to AZD1222 COVID-19 vaccine. The study, taken as a whole, reports: Of spike-specific TCRs, nearly half reportedly target regions left unmutated in variants. Donors, mostly white British, included more females; clonal diversity was possibly underestimated.

Per germline, CDR1 MNHEY and CDR2 SMNVEV (reference sequence). The CDR3 consists of 17 residues. V was shortened by 0 bases and J by 0 bases, with 9 bases between the two germline ends. Profiling relied on immunoSEQ multiplex PCR, and the TCRdb table lists in-frame clones only, not all of them. The sample has about 100,000 clones; 70% to 90% are singletons. The TCR was taken from an adult who received the AZD1222 COVID-19 vaccine. The starting material was peripheral blood, obtained 28 days after the second AZD1222 dose. The chain uses TRBV27 and TRBJ2-6; D is ambiguous. The CDR3 bases are TGTGCCAGCAGTTTATCGTACGGACGCTCTGGGGCCAACGTCCTGACTTTC. Its protein product is CASSLSYGRSGANVLTF.